These T cell receptor beta chains were read from a single sample in a study of blood T cell repertoires in COVID-19. Only in-frame clones appear in the TCRdb table, and some are missing; sequencing was by immunoSEQ multiplex PCR. Found here are some 200,000 clones, 60% to 80% of them singletons; the top ten hold approximately 27%. Sequencing was carried out using peripheral blood. The receptor source for this set is a woman between 65 and 79 years old with acute or convalescent COVID-19. The CDR3 runs from the conserved cysteine through the conserved F or W. Fields, in order: CDR3 protein, CDR3 DNA, V gene, J gene, D gene, clone size. A D gene is named only where the DNA matches it firmly. Some rows mark clone size as missing; the rest say once, few, many or name a class of expanded clone.

CASSGGVLIYEQYF	TGTGCCAGCAGTGGGGGGGTATTGATCTACGAGCAGTACTTC	TRBV25-1	TRBJ2-7	NA	NA
CASSAHGLAGGTGELFF	TGTGCCAGCAGCGCTCACGGACTAGCGGGAGGCACCGGGGAGCTGTTTTTT	TRBV9	TRBJ2-2	TRBD2	NA
CSVYSGSRGELFF	TGCAGCGTTTACAGCGGGAGCCGAGGGGAGCTGTTTTTT	TRBV29-1	TRBJ2-2	TRBD2	NA
CASRRTGNSNQPQHF	TGTGCCAGCAGACGGACAGGGAACAGCAATCAGCCCCAGCATTTT	TRBV2	TRBJ1-5	TRBD1	NA
CASSSGTSGYNEQFF	TGTGCCAGCAGCTCCGGGACTAGCGGTTACAATGAGCAGTTCTTC	TRBV6-5	TRBJ2-1	TRBD2	NA
CASSFASDSRGSPLHF	TGTGCCAGCAGTTTTGCGAGCGATTCGCGTGGTTCACCCCTCCACTTT	TRBV27	TRBJ1-6	NA	NA
CASSPLGGTDRRHF	TGTGCCAGCAGTCCCTTAGGAGGTACAGACCGCCGGCATTTT	TRBV27	TRBJ1-5	NA	NA
CASSLEQGAAETQYF	TGTGCCAGCAGCTTAGAACAGGGGGCAGCAGAGACCCAGTACTTC	TRBV7-9	TRBJ2-5	TRBD1	NA
CASRRRDRDTGELFF	TGTGCCAGCAGGCGCCGCGACAGGGATACCGGGGAGCTGTTTTTT	TRBV7-3	TRBJ2-2	TRBD1	NA
CASSLGGGLYYEQYF	TGTGCCAGCAGCTTAGGGGGGGGACTTTACTACGAGCAGTACTTC	TRBV11-2	TRBJ2-7	TRBD2	NA
CASSQGAGQGQPQHF	TGTGCCAGCAGCCAAGGGGCGGGACAGGGCCAGCCCCAGCATTTT	TRBV3-1/TRBV3-2	TRBJ1-5	TRBD1	NA
CASRASWDTDTQYF	TGTGCCAGCAGGGCTAGCTGGGACACAGATACGCAGTATTTT	TRBV6-5	TRBJ2-3	NA	NA
CSVQREANEKLFF	TGCAGCGTCCAAAGGGAGGCTAATGAAAAACTGTTTTTT	TRBV29-1	TRBJ1-4	NA	NA
CAWSSGMGSPLHF	TGTGCCTGGAGTTCCGGGATGGGTTCACCCCTCCACTTT	TRBV30	TRBJ1-6	NA	NA
CASSPGSGNTEAFF	TGCGCCAGCAGCCCGGGATCGGGGAACACTGAAGCTTTCTTT	TRBV5-1	TRBJ1-1	NA	NA
CASSVELAGDEQYF	TGTGCCAGCAGCGTAGAACTAGCGGGGGACGAGCAGTACTTC	TRBV9	TRBJ2-7	TRBD2	NA
CASSPGGAVTDTQYF	TGTGCCAGCAGCCCTGGGGGCGCGGTCACAGATACGCAGTATTTT	TRBV3-1/TRBV3-2	TRBJ2-3	NA	NA
CASSFDRVDLTEAFF	TGTGCCAGCAGTTTCGACAGGGTTGATTTGACTGAAGCTTTCTTT	TRBV6-5	TRBJ1-1	TRBD1	once
CASSHSGTGEAFF	TGCGCCAGCAGTCATTCCGGGACAGGTGAAGCTTTCTTT	TRBV23-1	TRBJ1-1	TRBD1	NA
CSASYLGATYNSPLHF	TGCAGTGCTAGTTATTTAGGAGCAACATATAATTCACCCCTCCACTTT	TRBV20-1	TRBJ1-6	NA	NA
CASSPGRGAGGYTF	TGTGCCAGCAGCCCCGGACGGGGGGCCGGTGGCTACACCTTC	TRBV6-5	TRBJ1-2	NA	NA
CASSPLGRYGYTF	TGTGCCAGCAGCCCCTTAGGCAGGTATGGCTACACCTTC	TRBV12-3/TRBV12-4	TRBJ1-2	NA	many
CASSLSGDTGELFF	TGTGCCAGCAGCTTGTCAGGGGACACCGGGGAGCTGTTTTTT	TRBV7-3	TRBJ2-2	NA	NA
CASSQDLGTRGEQFF	TGCGCCAGCAGCCAAGATTTGGGGACTAGAGGAGAGCAGTTCTTC	TRBV4-1	TRBJ2-1	TRBD2	once
CASSQLLDEQFF	TGTGCCAGCAGCCAACTCCTCGATGAGCAGTTCTTC	TRBV14	TRBJ2-1	NA	NA
CASSGASATYEQYF	TGTGCCAGCAGCGGAGCTAGCGCAACGTACGAGCAGTACTTC	TRBV9	TRBJ2-7	NA	NA
CASSHRTGNTEAFF	TGTGCCAGCAGCCACCGGACAGGGAACACTGAAGCTTTCTTT	TRBV7-9	TRBJ1-1	TRBD1	NA
CASSFGASGGNEQFF	TGCGCCAGCAGCTTCGGGGCTAGCGGGGGCAATGAGCAGTTCTTC	TRBV5-1	TRBJ2-1	TRBD2	once
CASSALQGYTDTQYF	TGTGCCAGCAGCGCCTTACAGGGCTACACAGATACGCAGTATTTT	TRBV7-8	TRBJ2-3	NA	NA
CASLGNAGELFF	TGTGCCAGCCTAGGAAACGCCGGGGAGCTGTTTTTT	TRBV3-1/TRBV3-2	TRBJ2-2	NA	NA
CASSPEAPPSSPLHF	TGTGCCAGCAGCCCGGAGGCTCCTCCCAGTTCACCCCTCCACTTT	TRBV7-6	TRBJ1-6	NA	NA
CASRDGNTSTDTQYF	TGCGCCAGCAGGGACGGGAACACTAGCACAGATACGCAGTATTTT	TRBV10-1	TRBJ2-3	NA	NA
CASSLAGGGFLGNQPQHF	TGTGCCAGTAGTTTGGCAGGGGGAGGTTTTTTGGGCAATCAGCCCCAGCATTTT	TRBV19	TRBJ1-5	TRBD1	NA
CATRLAAAYGYTF	TGTGCCACCAGGCTGGCGGCGGCCTATGGCTACACCTTC	TRBV15	TRBJ1-2	NA	NA
CASSFPSGARLNEQFF	TGTGCCAGCAGCTTTCCGAGTGGGGCGCGCCTCAATGAGCAGTTCTTC	TRBV7-9	TRBJ2-1	NA	NA
CASQKGGGEKLFF	TGTGCCAGCCAAAAGGGGGGGGGTGAAAAACTGTTTTTT	TRBV30	TRBJ1-4	NA	NA
CASSEQFYNEQFF	TGCGCCAGCAGTGAACAATTTTACAATGAGCAGTTCTTC	TRBV10-1	TRBJ2-1	NA	NA
CASKREGLLGEQYF	TGTGCCAGCAAGCGGGAGGGCCTATTAGGTGAGCAGTACTTC	TRBV2	TRBJ2-7	TRBD2	NA
CASSHRSRKQYF	TGTGCCAGCAGCCACCGCTCGAGGAAGCAGTACTTC	TRBV3-1/TRBV3-2	TRBJ2-7	NA	NA
CASSQTGTSYGYTF	TGTGCCAGCAGCCAAACAGGCACCTCCTATGGCTACACCTTC	TRBV6-5	TRBJ1-2	NA	NA
CASSQDPLRPLTLEQFF	TGTGCCAGCAGCCAAGATCCTTTGCGCCCTCTAACTCTCGAGCAGTTCTTC	TRBV3-1/TRBV3-2	TRBJ2-1	NA	NA
CASSGQGGAATNEKLFF	TGTGCCAGCAGTGGACAGGGGGGCGCGGCAACTAATGAAAAACTGTTTTTT	TRBV6-1	TRBJ1-4	TRBD1	NA
CASSLNAPTTGSTEAFF	TGTGCCAGCAGCCTGAATGCCCCGACGACAGGGTCCACTGAAGCTTTCTTT	TRBV7-3	TRBJ1-1	TRBD1	NA
CASSFLGSGGTDTQYF	TGTGCCAGCAGCTTCTTGGGTAGCGGGGGCACAGATACGCAGTATTTT	TRBV7-9	TRBJ2-3	TRBD2	many
CASSLDTRLADFTDTQYF	TGTGCCAGCAGCTTAGATACGAGACTAGCGGATTTCACAGATACGCAGTATTTT	TRBV11-2	TRBJ2-3	TRBD2	NA
CATSVDTSVAGELFF	TGTGCCACCAGTGTAGACACCTCCGTGGCCGGGGAGCTGTTTTTT	TRBV24-1	TRBJ2-2	NA	NA
CASSADRDYGYTF	TGTGCCAGCAGCGCCGACAGGGACTATGGCTACACCTTC	TRBV2	TRBJ1-2	TRBD1	NA
CASSLSGGNQPQHF	TGTGCCAGCAGCTTATCAGGGGGCAATCAGCCCCAGCATTTT	TRBV7-8	TRBJ1-5	NA	few
CATSDPTVTRDSSYNEQFF	TGTGCCACCAGTGATCCAACGGTTACTCGGGATAGCTCCTACAATGAGCAGTTCTTC	TRBV24-1	TRBJ2-1	NA	once
CASTKGVNYNSPLHF	TGTGCCAGCACCAAGGGGGTAAACTATAATTCACCCCTCCACTTT	TRBV6-6	TRBJ1-6	NA	NA
CAKSSGLAANTGELFF	TGTGCCAAAAGTTCGGGACTAGCGGCTAACACCGGGGAGCTGTTTTTT	TRBV6-4	TRBJ2-2	TRBD2	NA